This TCR beta chain stems from a study of blood T cell repertoires in COVID-19. Overall study: Sources were T cells, B-cell-depleted T cells, or PBMCs; the material itself was cDNA or gDNA.

TCRdb keeps only in-frame clones here, not all; method: immunoSEQ multiplex PCR. The data contain approximately 110,000 clones, around nine tenths of them singletons. V was pared by 3 bases and J by 8 bases, with 8 bases of the junction left unmatched. Germline V gene lookup returns CDR1 SNHLY and CDR2 FYNNEI. The length of the CDR3 is 16 residues. The receptor was isolated from a woman aged 70-85 years who had recovered from COVID-19. The chain carries TRBV2 and TRBJ1-4; TRBD1 aligns across 11 bases. The sequencing input was peripheral blood. The DNA of the CDR3 is TGTGCCAGCAGTGACCTGGACAGGGGGCAGGGGGAAAAACTGTTTTTT. Translation gives CASSDLDRGQGEKLFF. The full variable domain, rest sourced from reference TRBV2 and TRBJ1-4, is EPEVTQTPSHQVTQMGQEVILRCVPISNHLYFYWYRQILGQKVEFLVSFYNNEISEKSEIFDDQFSVERPDGSNFTLKIRSTKLEDSAMYFCASSDLDRGQGEKLFFGSGTQLSVL.